The 11 T cell receptor beta chains in this list originate from one sample, sequenced in a study of sequential checkpoint blockade in melanoma. Stated treatment: randomized to nivolumab then ipilimumab (arm A) or the reverse (arm B). Repertoires were generated with immunoSEQ multiplex PCR, while TCRdb's copy carries only in-frame clones and drops some. In the table there are about 32,000 clones, 82% of which are singletons. Sequences were derived from CD8+ T cells sorted from blood (inferred from file names), sampled from a patient given nivolumab and ipilimumab in sequence. The receptor source for this set is a human donor with melanoma.

By share, this clone ranks as medium-sized. This sequence joins TRBV30 and TRBJ1-1; 8 nucleotides align to TRBD1. V lost 1 base to trimming and J lost 4 bases; unmatched junction nucleotides: 11. The CDR3 covers 16 residues. Per the germline V gene, CDR1 is GTSNPN and CDR2 is SVGIG (reference sequence). This CDR3 is CAWSAFSRGRGTEAFF. The CDR3 bases are TGTGCCTGGAGTGCCTTTTCCAGGGGGCGCGGCACTGAAGCTTTCTTT.

This sequence joins TRBV10-1 and TRBJ2-1, with TRBD1 identical over 9 bases. The J segment lost 8 bases and the V segment lost 5 bases, leaving 7 bases of the junction unmatched. The CDR3 is 14 amino acids. CDR1 is WNHNN, CDR2 SYGVQD, per germline (reference sequence). CDR3 sequence (DNA): TGCGCCAGCAGTCAAACAGGGGGCACCTATGAGCAGTTCTTC. It codes for CASSQTGGTYEQFF.

The chain couples TRBV6-6 to TRBJ2-7, with TRBD2 as a possible D gene (6 bases). Germline V gives CDR1 MNHNY, CDR2 SVGAGI (reference sequence). Trimming removed 2 bases from V and 5 bases from J, with 13 bases in between. This CDR3 spans 14 amino acids. CDR3 protein: CASSYGAEGHEQYF. The CDR3 nucleotides are TGTGCCAGCAGTTACGGGGCGGAGGGCCACGAGCAGTACTTC.

The J gene is TRBJ2-7, the V gene TRBV7-3; no definite D call. Germline CDR1 reads SGHTA; CDR2 reads FQGTGA. The CDR3 totals 12 residues. The ends were cut back, 1 base at V and 6 bases at J, with 7 bases in the middle. CDR3 sequence (DNA): TGTGCCAGCAGCTTAAGCGGCGGCGAGCAGTACTTC. Its protein is CASSLSGGEQYF.

This clone counts as medium-sized. The chain has TRBV4-1 and TRBJ1-2; maybe TRBD1 (5 bases). The CDR3 is 15 amino acids. The V gene's germline CDR1 is MGHRA and CDR2 YSYEKL. V lost 0 bases and J lost 5, with 13 bases in between. The CDR3 reads CASSQDRAPGYGYTF. As DNA, the CDR3 is TGCGCCAGCAGCCAAGATAGGGCCCCAGGGTATGGCTACACCTTC.

The CDR3 reads CASSAGTGGPPGELFF. In nucleotides, the CDR3 is TGTGCCAGCAGTGCCGGGACAGGGGGCCCCCCCGGGGAGCTGTTTTTT. The rearrangement uses TRBV6-1 and TRBJ2-2; 12 bases are shared with TRBD1. The V segment lost 4 bases and the J segment 6 bases; nucleotides outside the gene matches: 6. Germline V gene lookup returns CDR1 MNHNS and CDR2 SASEGT. This CDR3 is 16 amino acids long.

This rearrangement joins TRBV28 to TRBJ1-1, with D possibly TRBD1 on 6 matching bases. In germline, CDR1 is MDHEN, CDR2 SYDVKM. V gave up 8 bases and J gave up 2 bases, with 15 bases separating them. The CDR3 is 14 amino acids. CDR3 protein: CASSNRAPNTEAFF. The CDR3 nucleotides read TGTGCCAGCTCGAACAGGGCACCAAACACTGAAGCTTTCTTT.

This chain links TRBV4-3 with TRBJ2-3; D ambiguous. Between the trimmed V and J ends, which lost 2 bases and 10 bases, there was a span of 22 bases. CDR1 and CDR2 from the germline V gene are LGHNA and YSLEER. This CDR3 is 16 amino acids long. For the CDR3, the DNA is TGCGCCAGCAGCCAAACTCTTTCCGCCCCCGCCTTACCGCAGTATTTT. It codes for CASSQTLSAPALPQYF.

V and J are TRBV9 and TRBJ2-7, with TRBD2 identical over 7 bases. The CDR3 loop spans 14 amino acids. V shed 4 bases and J 7 bases; nucleotides not matched to a gene: 11. Germline CDR1 reads SGDLS; CDR2 reads YYNGEE. The CDR3 sequence is CASSPWGGTEEQYF. Written as DNA, the CDR3 is TGTGCCAGCAGCCCGTGGGGGGGGACTGAAGAGCAGTACTTC.

V usage is TRBV29-1 and J usage is TRBJ2-1; 11 positions agree with TRBD2. The CDR3 extends over 17 amino acids. Germline assignment: CDR1 SQVTM and CDR2 ANQGSEA. Losses at the gene ends were 4 bases for V and 0 bases for J; bases not matched to a gene: 8. The CDR3 coding sequence is TGCAGCGTTGGTGTGCTAGCGGGAGGTTCCTCCTACAATGAGCAGTTCTTC. This gives the protein CSVGVLAGGSSYNEQFF.

The genes are TRBV6-1 and TRBJ1-1, with D unclear. The CDR3 loop spans 11 amino acids. Trimming took off 5 bases at V and 8 bases at J, with 9 bases between the two ends. Germline CDR1 MNHNS, CDR2 SASEGT. The CDR3 DNA sequence: TGTGCCAGCAGTTACGGGAGGGAAGCTTTCTTT. It translates to CASSYGREAFF.